These T cell receptor beta chains were read from a single sample in a study of blood T cell repertoires in COVID-19. This table comes from immunoSEQ multiplex PCR, and its TCRdb copy is limited to in-frame clones, with some not included. Here the sample spans roughly 290,000 clones, 75% to 90% being singletons. Sequences were obtained from PBMCs or T cells enriched from blood (not recorded which). The receptors come from a woman under 40 who had recovered from COVID-19. CDR3s include the opening cysteine and the closing phenylalanine or tryptophan. A D gene is named only where the DNA matches it firmly. Clone size appears in some rows only: once, few, many, or a class for an expanded clone.

d_gene	v_gene	j_gene	abundance	CDR3nt	CDR3aa
-	TRBV7-8	TRBJ2-1	-	TGTGCCAGCAGCTTAGGCCCAGGGGATGAGCAGTTCTTC	CASSLGPGDEQFF
TRBD1	TRBV7-2	TRBJ1-4	-	TGTGCCAGCAGCTTATTTACACAGGGGGTTAATGAAAAACTGTTTTTT	CASSLFTQGVNEKLFF
-	TRBV12-5	TRBJ1-1	-	TGTGCTAGTGCCTCGGACAGACACCATGAAGCTTTCTTT	CASASDRHHEAFF
TRBD1	TRBV7-8	TRBJ2-3	few	TGTGCCAGCAGCTTAGGTCCTCGGGACAGGGACCCCCCAGATACGCAGTATTTT	CASSLGPRDRDPPDTQYF
-	TRBV7-6	TRBJ2-3	-	TGTGCCAGCACCCTCCAGGGGGGACAGCCTCACCTCACAGATACGCAGTATTTT	CASTLQGGQPHLTDTQYF
-	TRBV6-5	TRBJ2-5	-	TGTGCCAGCAAGTCGAGGGATGGCTCCCAAGAGACCCAGTACTTC	CASKSRDGSQETQYF
-	TRBV18	TRBJ1-1	-	TGTGCCAGCTCACCACTGCATCCGGGGTCTGAAGCTTTCTTT	CASSPLHPGSEAFF
-	TRBV18	TRBJ2-1	-	TGTGCCAGCTCCCAGTGGTACTCTAGGAAAGGAGACCGAGGCAATGAGCAGTTCTTC	CASSQWYSRKGDRGNEQFF
TRBD1	TRBV30	TRBJ2-7	-	TGTGCCTGGGCCCGGACAGGGGGGTTCTACGAGCAGTACTTC	CAWARTGGFYEQYF
TRBD2	TRBV29-1	TRBJ2-1	-	TGCAGCGCCGGGGGGACTAGCGGGAACAATGAGCAGTTCTTC	CSAGGTSGNNEQFF
-	TRBV6-1	TRBJ1-5	few	TGTGCCAGCAGTGAAGGCAGGGGCGGTCAGCCCCAGCATTTT	CASSEGRGGQPQHF
TRBD2	TRBV11-2	TRBJ2-7	-	TGTGCCAGCAGCTTACAGCCTAGCGGGGGGTACGAGCAGTACTTC	CASSLQPSGGYEQYF
-	TRBV6-6	TRBJ1-4	-	TGTGCCAGCAGTTACAGGGGAGGGGACGAAAAACTGTTTTTT	CASSYRGGDEKLFF
-	TRBV9	TRBJ1-1	-	TGTGCCAGCAGCGTAGCTTTTTCAGGGGAGAACACTGAAGCTTTCTTT	CASSVAFSGENTEAFF
TRBD1	TRBV10-3	TRBJ2-7	few	TGTGCCATCAGTGAGTCGCCGACAGGGGAAACCGGCGAGCAGTACTTC	CAISESPTGETGEQYF
-	TRBV4-1	TRBJ2-7	-	TGCGCCAGCAGCCAACAGGACTCCTACGAGCAGTACTTC	CASSQQDSYEQYF
TRBD1	TRBV18	TRBJ2-2	-	TGTGCCAGCTCAGGGACAGGAAACACCGGGGAGCTGTTTTTT	CASSGTGNTGELFF
-	TRBV5-5	TRBJ1-1	-	TGTGCCAGCAGCTTCCAACCACCAGGGGTTGGGGGAGAAGCTTTCTTT	CASSFQPPGVGGEAFF
-	TRBV6-5	TRBJ2-1	-	TGTGCCAGCAGTTCTAGCGTAAGAACCTACAATGAGCAGTTCTTC	CASSSSVRTYNEQFF
-	TRBV10-3	TRBJ2-5	-	TGTGCCTCCCGGGGAGGCGGGGAGACCCAGTACTTC	CASRGGGETQYF
TRBD2	TRBV7-3	TRBJ2-2	-	TGTGCCAGCAGCTTAAGCCCGGGACTAGGGGGCACCGGGGAGCTGTTTTTT	CASSLSPGLGGTGELFF
-	TRBV11-2	TRBJ2-7	-	TGTGCCAGCAGCCGACAGGCCATAGGGGCCTACGAGCAGTACTTC	CASSRQAIGAYEQYF
-	TRBV19	TRBJ2-3	few	TGTGCCAGTAGTATGTTCGGGACATCCCTCCTATATACGCAGTATTTT	CASSMFGTSLLYTQYF
TRBD1	TRBV30	TRBJ1-2	few	TGTGCCTGGCGAGTACAGGGGGAATACGGCTACACCTTC	CAWRVQGEYGYTF
TRBD2	TRBV15	TRBJ2-1	once	TGTGCCACCAGCAGAGATAGAGCGGGGGGGCAGCATGAGCAGTTCTTC	CATSRDRAGGQHEQFF
TRBD1	TRBV11-2	TRBJ1-6	-	TGTGCCAGCAGCCGGACAGGGGGCAAAAATTCACCCCTCCACTTT	CASSRTGGKNSPLHF
-	TRBV11-2	TRBJ2-6	once	TGTGCCAGCAGCCCCGGAGGTAACAACGTCCTGACTTTC	CASSPGGNNVLTF
TRBD1	TRBV5-1	TRBJ1-2	-	TGCGCCAGCAGCTTGGAAGGGGGGACAGCCTCTGGCTACACCTTC	CASSLEGGTASGYTF
TRBD2	TRBV3-1/TRBV3-2	TRBJ2-2	-	TGTGCCAGCAGCCAGCTTCCTAGCGGGAGGAGGTCAAACACCGGGGAGCTGTTTTTT	CASSQLPSGRRSNTGELFF
TRBD1	TRBV28	TRBJ1-2	-	TGTGCTAGTGGACAGGGGGACTATGGCTACACCTTC	CASGQGDYGYTF
-	TRBV27	TRBJ2-7	-	TGTGCCAGCAGTCCGGCAGGGATTAGATCGGGTGAGCAGTACTTC	CASSPAGIRSGEQYF
-	TRBV28	TRBJ1-5	few	TGTGCCAGCAGTTTGCGAGGAGATCAGCCCCAGCATTTT	CASSLRGDQPQHF